The 28 T cell receptor beta chains in this list originate from one sample, sequenced in a study of CD8+CD57+ T cells in acquired aplastic anemia. The patients chosen for sequencing had shown expansion of CD8+CD57+ cells (detected by flow cytometry). The TCR beta profiling, which covered VDJ combination and CDR3 sequence, was carried out using genomic DNA as the template. TCRdb reprocessed the reads with MiXCR, giving one entry per CDR3 protein. The sample includes 150,000 to 200,000 distinct CDR3 sequences, roughly 48% seen only once; the top ten take under 1.2%. The specimen was sorted CD4+, CD8+, or CD8+CD57+ T cells (not recorded which) from PBMCs. These receptor sequences come from a human donor with aplastic anemia.

This clonotype has a count of ten or more. V is TRBV6-1 and J is TRBJ1-2, with D perhaps TRBD1 (5 bases). This CDR3 has 13 amino acids. The V gene's germline CDR1 is MNHNS and CDR2 SASEGT. Trimming pared 8 bases from V and 7 bases from J, leaving 17 bases between. This CDR3 reads CASDGTVMGGYTF. The CDR3 nucleotides read TGTGCCAGCGACGGGACGGTGATGGGTGGCTACACCTTC.

This clonotype was detected a few times. The chain combines TRBV2 with TRBJ1-1; D might be TRBD1 (6 bases). The germline V gene has CDR1 SNHLY and CDR2 FYNNEI. This CDR3 region has 13 residues. The V and J ends lost 8 bases and 8 bases respectively, with 18 bases between them. The CDR3 DNA is TGTGCCAGCGTCCCGGGACAAGGTCAAGAAGCTTTCTTT. Translating gives CASVPGQGQEAFF.

The CDR3: CASSKTGNQPQHF. CDR3 nucleotide sequence: TGTGCCAGCAGCAAGACAGGAAATCAGCCCCAGCATTTT. This sequence joins TRBV9 and TRBJ1-5; possibly TRBD1 for D (6 bases). This CDR3 spans 13 amino acids. The ends were cut back, 4 bases at V and 4 bases at J, with 9 bases in the middle. Germline V gene sequence: CDR1 SGDLS, CDR2 YYNGEE.

Comments on this clonotype: This may come from a read error, since a much larger clone is one base off. The chain has TRBV11-1 and TRBJ2-2; 9 bases align to TRBD1. Looked up from germline, CDR1 is SGHAT and CDR2 is FQDESV (reference sequence). With 5 bases clipped from V and 2 bases from J, the junction kept 9 bases outside the gene matches. CDR3 length equals 17 residues. In DNA, the CDR3 is TGTGCCAGCAGCCCCGGACAGGGGTGGAACAACACCGGGGAGCTGTTTTTT. It specifies CASSPGQGWNNTGELFF.

The genes are TRBV7-6 and TRBJ2-5; D may be TRBD1 (6 bases). Germline V CDR1 and CDR2: SGHVS, FNYEAQ. The CDR3 extends over 15 amino acids. Trimming shortened V by 5 bases and J by 4 bases, and 17 bases separated the two germline ends. In DNA form, the CDR3 reads TGTGCCAGCAGCCCTTCACAGGGACGGGTAGAGACCCAGTACTTC. This codes for CASSPSQGRVETQYF.

Sample share makes this clonotype medium-sized. The chain recombines TRBV12-3 or TRBV12-4 with TRBJ2-7; D ambiguous. V dropped 6 bases and J dropped 0 bases, with 9 bases sitting between them. CDR3 length: 13 residues. The CDR3 loop reads CASRDAISYEQYF. The CDR3 bases are TGTGCCAGCAGGGACGCGATCTCCTACGAGCAGTACTTC.

This clonotype was seen repeatedly, ten times or more. The chain is built from TRBV9 and TRBJ2-3, with TRBD1 as a possible D gene (8 bases). This CDR3 spans 16 amino acids. Germline loops: CDR1 SGDLS, CDR2 YYNGEE. Trimming cost V 3 bases and J 1 base, with 15 bases left between them. CDR3 coding DNA: TGTGCCAGCAGCGCCGTACAGGGGGGGGGCACAGATACGCAGTATTTT. It yields the protein CASSAVQGGGTDTQYF.

This clonotype was detected many times. The rearrangement joins TRBV6-1 to TRBJ1-5; possibly TRBD1 for D (5 bases). The CDR3 contains 18 residues. CDR1 is MNHNS, CDR2 SASEGT, per germline. V was trimmed by 4 bases and J by 3 bases, leaving 22 bases between them. CDR3 DNA sequence: TGTGCCAGCAGTGCCCTGGGACCGGCCACGAACCCCAATCAGCCCCAGCATTTT. It yields the protein CASSALGPATNPNQPQHF.

This clonotype showed up many times. The CDR3 sequence: CASSKLLGGRAGYTF. In DNA form, the CDR3 reads TGTGCCAGCAGCAAATTGCTGGGAGGGCGTGCTGGCTACACCTTC. The rearrangement uses TRBV5-8 and TRBJ1-2; D gene uncertain. The CDR3 totals 15 residues. Germline loops: CDR1 SGHTS, CDR2 YDEGEE. V gave up 4 bases and J gave up 7 bases, with 20 bases separating them. The whole variable domain, filled in from reference TRBV5-8 and TRBJ1-2, reads EAGVTQSPTHLIKTRGQQATLRCSPISGHTSVYWYQQALGLGLQFLLWYDEGEERNRGNFPPRFSGRQFPNYSSELNVNALELEDSALYLCASSKLLGGRAGYTFGSGTRLTVV.

V and J are TRBV29-1 and TRBJ1-1, with 10 bases that match TRBD1. The germline V gene has CDR1 SQVTM and CDR2 ANQGSEA. This CDR3 is 13 amino acids long. The ends lost 6 bases at V and 1 base at J; junction bases unmatched: 2. CDR3 in DNA: TGCAGCGTAGGGGACAGGGGGAACACTGAAGCTTTCTTT. Its translation is CSVGDRGNTEAFF.

This chain uses TRBV20-1 with TRBJ1-6; a weak D match, TRBD1 (5 bases). Per germline, CDR1 DFQATT and CDR2 SNEGSKA (reference sequence). The CDR3 sequence is 19 residues long. Trimming took off 2 bases at V and 6 bases at J, with 26 bases between the two ends. CDR3 nucleotide sequence: TGCAGTGCTAGAAACTTACCAACTTCCGGGACGTCTCCTAATTCACCCCTCCACTTT. Translation: CSARNLPTSGTSPNSPLHF.

Turning to this clonotype: A much larger clone lies one base from this, so it may be a read error. V and J are TRBV12-3 or TRBV12-4 and TRBJ1-4, with D unclear. The CDR3 runs 11 residues. The CDR3 reads CASSWIEKLLF. DNA of the CDR3: TGTGCCAGCAGTTGGATCGAAAAACTGCTTTTT.

The chain recombines TRBV25-1 with TRBJ1-2, with no clear D. This CDR3 contains 12 residues. Germline V gene lookup returns CDR1 MGHDK and CDR2 SYGVNS. Trimming stripped 6 bases from V and 4 bases from J, with 9 bases between. The CDR3 here is CASSLFSYGYTF. The CDR3 DNA reads TGTGCCAGCAGCCTTTTTTCCTATGGCTACACCTTC.

In nucleotides, the CDR3 is TGCAGTGCTAGGATTGTGGACAATGAGCAGTTCTTC. It is translated as CSARIVDNEQFF. This chain connects TRBV20-1 to TRBJ2-1; D gene unclear. Per the germline V gene, CDR1 is DFQATT and CDR2 is SNEGSKA (reference sequence). The CDR3 sequence is 12 residues long. The V end lost 3 bases, the J end lost 5 bases, and 8 bases lay between the germline ends.

This clonotype was seen a few times. At one boundary the junction diverges from the germline segment, which might be a read error. The chain joins TRBV2 to TRBJ1-1; D not certain. In germline, CDR1 is SNHLY, CDR2 FYNNEI. This CDR3 region has 13 residues. As DNA, the CDR3 is TGTGCTAGCAGGCAGGACGGGGACACTGAAGCTTTCTTT. This gives the protein CASRQDGDTEAFF.

V usage is TRBV9 and J usage is TRBJ2-4, with a possible D match to TRBD2 (6 bases). In germline, CDR1 is SGDLS, CDR2 YYNGEE. Trimming removed 0 bases from V and 8 bases from J, with 9 bases in between. This CDR3 is built from 13 residues. CDR3 sequence: CASSVAGGDIQYF. The CDR3 DNA is TGTGCCAGCAGCGTAGCCGGGGGAGACATTCAGTACTTC.

About this clonotype: Mismatch with germline at one junction end may stem from a read error. V is TRBV7-8 and J is TRBJ2-7; TRBD1 agrees at 7 bases. CDR3 length equals 15 residues. Germline loops: CDR1 SGHVS, CDR2 FQNEAQ. The CDR3 region has the DNA TGTGCCGGCAGCTCCCGGGACAGACGTCGCTACGAGCAGTACTTC. Its translation is CAGSSRDRRRYEQYF.

In its sample, this clonotype was seen many times. This rearrangement joins TRBV6-1 to TRBJ1-5, with D possibly being TRBD1 (5 bases). This CDR3 contains 17 residues. Germline V CDR1 and CDR2: MNHNS, SASEGT. Trimming stripped 5 bases from V and 3 bases from J, with 20 bases between. The CDR3 region has the DNA TGTGCCAGCAGTCCCGGGGGTATGACACCCCTCAATCAGCCCCAGCATTTT. Its protein is CASSPGGMTPLNQPQHF.

This chain joins TRBV2 and TRBJ2-7; unclear D gene. CDR1 is SNHLY, CDR2 FYNNEI, per germline. The CDR3 covers 15 residues. The germline V and J ends were trimmed by 5 bases and 3 bases, with 17 bases remaining between them. The CDR3 nucleotides read TGTGCCAGCAGTTACCCGTATATGGGATTCTACGAGCAGTACTTC. The encoded protein is CASSYPYMGFYEQYF.

The V gene is TRBV20-1, the J gene TRBJ1-1; D not certain. Trimming pared 6 bases from V and 0 bases from J, leaving 11 bases between. The V gene's germline CDR1 is DFQATT and CDR2 SNEGSKA (reference sequence). The CDR3 spans 13 residues. The CDR3 sequence is CSAEKQLNTEAFF. CDR3 sequence (DNA): TGCAGTGCAGAAAAACAGTTGAACACTGAAGCTTTCTTT.

The rearrangement links TRBV5-5 to TRBJ2-2; no reliable D call. This CDR3 has 14 amino acids. CDR1 is SGHKS, CDR2 YYEKEE, per germline (reference sequence). V was cut by 4 bases and J by 6 bases, with 13 bases left in between. This CDR3 is CASSPDPIAGELFF. The CDR3 coding sequence is TGTGCCAGCAGCCCGGACCCGATCGCCGGGGAGCTGTTTTTT.

The sample holds many counts of this clonotype. The V and J genes are TRBV10-2 and TRBJ1-3; 7 positions match TRBD1. The CDR3 runs to 15 residues. The germline V gene encodes CDR1 WSHSY and CDR2 SAAADI. Germline trimming cut 8 bases from V and 2 bases from J; bases unmatched to any gene: 9. For the CDR3, the DNA is TGCGCCAGCCGGAAAGAGACAGGGACTGGAAACACCATATATTTT. Translation: CASRKETGTGNTIYF.

The V call is TRBV7-9, the J call TRBJ2-7; D not certain. Looked up from germline, CDR1 is SEHNR and CDR2 is FQNEAQ (reference sequence). The V end lost 3 bases, the J end lost 3 bases, and 6 bases lay between the germline ends. This CDR3 is 12 amino acids long. Here the CDR3 reads CASSLSGYEQYF. The CDR3 DNA sequence: TGTGCCAGCAGCTTGAGTGGCTACGAGCAGTACTTC.

This chain connects TRBV24-1 to TRBJ1-1; no clear D gene. Per the germline V gene, CDR1 is KGHDR and CDR2 is SFDVKD. Trimming pared 4 bases from V and 0 bases from J, leaving 5 bases between. The CDR3 loop spans 13 amino acids. The CDR3 loop reads CATSDPMNTEAFF. The CDR3 DNA reads as TGTGCCACCAGTGACCCCATGAACACTGAAGCTTTCTTT.

The chain couples TRBV6-1 to TRBJ1-2; D is perhaps TRBD1 (5 bases). This CDR3 is 15 amino acids long. Trimming stripped 7 bases from V and 8 bases from J, with 23 bases between. Germline-derived CDR1 and CDR2 are MNHNS and SASEGT. The CDR3 DNA is TGTGCCAGCACCCTACAAAAGGAGGGGTTTGGGGGCTACACCTTC. This codes for CASTLQKEGFGGYTF.

In its sample, this clonotype was seen a few times. V is TRBV6-6 and J is TRBJ2-1; 9 bases are shared with TRBD2. The CDR3 loop spans 14 amino acids. Germline V gene lookup returns CDR1 MNHNY and CDR2 SVGAGI (reference sequence). The trim removed 7 bases at V and 4 bases at J, leaving 5 bases unmatched. The CDR3 sequence: CASTRGGAYNEQFF. The CDR3 DNA is TGTGCCAGCACCCGCGGGGGGGCTTACAATGAGCAGTTCTTC.

The chain links TRBV15 to TRBJ1-5; D is unresolved. Trimming took 8 bases from V and 1 from J, leaving 9 bases between them. Germline CDR1 and CDR2: LNHNV and YYDKDF (reference sequence). The CDR3 totals 13 residues. The CDR3 DNA reads as TGTGCCACCGGATCGGACAGCAATCAGCCCCAGCATTTT. As protein: CATGSDSNQPQHF.

The chain employs TRBV7-3 and TRBJ2-6; 9 bases line up with TRBD1. The J segment lost 4 bases and the V segment lost 5 bases, leaving 6 bases of the junction unmatched. The CDR3 length is 16 residues. Germline V gene lookup returns CDR1 SGHTA and CDR2 FQGTGA. The CDR3 DNA reads TGTGCCAGCAGCCTACAGGGGGCGCAGGGGGCCAACGTCCTGACTTTC. Translation: CASSLQGAQGANVLTF.